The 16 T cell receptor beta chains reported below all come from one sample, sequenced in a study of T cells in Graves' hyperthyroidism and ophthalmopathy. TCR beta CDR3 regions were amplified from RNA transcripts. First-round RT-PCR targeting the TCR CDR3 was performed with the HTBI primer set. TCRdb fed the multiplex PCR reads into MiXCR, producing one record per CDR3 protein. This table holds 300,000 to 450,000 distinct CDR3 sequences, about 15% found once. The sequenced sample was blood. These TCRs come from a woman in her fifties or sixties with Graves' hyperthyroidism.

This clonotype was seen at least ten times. Here the CDR3 DNA reads TGTGCCATCAGTGGGGATCAGGGCCACGAGCAGTACTTC. Translation: CAISGDQGHEQYF. The chain uses TRBV10-3 and TRBJ2-7; perhaps TRBD1 as D (5 bases). The germline V gene encodes CDR1 ENHRY and CDR2 SYGVKD. The CDR3 length is 13 residues. V was shortened by 4 bases and J by 5 bases, with 12 bases between the two germline ends.

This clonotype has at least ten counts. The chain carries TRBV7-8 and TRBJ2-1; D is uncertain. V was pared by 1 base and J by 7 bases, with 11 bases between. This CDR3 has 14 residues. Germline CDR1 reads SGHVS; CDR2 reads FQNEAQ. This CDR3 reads CASSLGWGGNEQFF. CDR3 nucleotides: TGTGCCAGCAGCTTAGGATGGGGTGGAAATGAGCAGTTCTTC.

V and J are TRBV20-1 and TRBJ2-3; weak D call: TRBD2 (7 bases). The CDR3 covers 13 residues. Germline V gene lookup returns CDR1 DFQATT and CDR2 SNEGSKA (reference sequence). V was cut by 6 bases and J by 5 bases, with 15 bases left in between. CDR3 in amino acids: CSAGLEGGDTQYF. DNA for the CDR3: TGCAGTGCCGGACTAGAAGGGGGAGATACGCAGTATTTT.

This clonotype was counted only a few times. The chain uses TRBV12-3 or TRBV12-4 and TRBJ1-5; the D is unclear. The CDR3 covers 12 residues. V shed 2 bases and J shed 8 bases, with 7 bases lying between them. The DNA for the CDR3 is TGTGCCAGCAGTTTAACTAGGGAGCCCCAGCATTTT. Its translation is CASSLTREPQHF.

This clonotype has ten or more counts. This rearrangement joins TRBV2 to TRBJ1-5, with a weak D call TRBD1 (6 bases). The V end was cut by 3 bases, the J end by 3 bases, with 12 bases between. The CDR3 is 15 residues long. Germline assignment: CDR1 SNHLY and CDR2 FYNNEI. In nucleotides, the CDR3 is TGTGCCAGCAGTGATGGAGGACAGACCAATCAGCCCCAGCATTTT. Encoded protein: CASSDGGQTNQPQHF.

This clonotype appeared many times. The CDR3 nucleotides read TGTGCCAGCAGTATCCCACAAGAGACAGATACGCAGTATTTT. Translated: CASSIPQETDTQYF. This chain joins TRBV28 and TRBJ2-3; unclear D gene. V gave up 5 bases and J gave up 3 bases, with 12 bases separating them. Germline assignment: CDR1 MDHEN and CDR2 SYDVKM. The CDR3 loop spans 14 amino acids.

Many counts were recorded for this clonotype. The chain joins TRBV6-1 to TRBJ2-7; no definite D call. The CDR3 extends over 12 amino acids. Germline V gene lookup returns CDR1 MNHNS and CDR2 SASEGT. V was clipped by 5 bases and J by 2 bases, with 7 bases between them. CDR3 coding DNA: TGTGCCAGCAGTTCCACCGCCTACGAGCAGTACTTC. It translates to CASSSTAYEQYF.

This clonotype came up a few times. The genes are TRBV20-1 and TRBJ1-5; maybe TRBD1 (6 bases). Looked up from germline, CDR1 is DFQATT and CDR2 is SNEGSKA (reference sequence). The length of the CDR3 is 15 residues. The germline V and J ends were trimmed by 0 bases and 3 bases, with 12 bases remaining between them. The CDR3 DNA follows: TGCAGTGCTAGAGATCACAGGGCCCTCAATCAGCCCCAGCATTTT. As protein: CSARDHRALNQPQHF.

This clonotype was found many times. The chain's CDR3 is CASSPAYTYEQYF. In nucleotides, the CDR3 is TGTGCCAGCAGCCCGGCCTACACCTACGAGCAGTACTTC. The chain carries TRBV11-3 and TRBJ2-7, with no clear D. V was clipped by 5 bases and J by 2 bases, with 10 bases between them. This CDR3 comprises 13 residues. Germline V CDR1 and CDR2: SGHNT, YENEEA.

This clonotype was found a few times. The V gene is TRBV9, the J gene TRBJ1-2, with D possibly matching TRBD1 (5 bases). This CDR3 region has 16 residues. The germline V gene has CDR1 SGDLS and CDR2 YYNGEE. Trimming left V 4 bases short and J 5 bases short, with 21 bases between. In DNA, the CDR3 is TGTGCCAGCAGCAGCGTAGAAAGTTGGAGGGGATATGGCTACACCTTC. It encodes CASSSVESWRGYGYTF.

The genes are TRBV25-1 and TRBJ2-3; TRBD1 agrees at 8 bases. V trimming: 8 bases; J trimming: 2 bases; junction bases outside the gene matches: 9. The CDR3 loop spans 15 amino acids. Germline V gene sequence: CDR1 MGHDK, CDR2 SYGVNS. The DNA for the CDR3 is TGTGCCAGCGGCCCCTGGACAGGGAACACAGATACGCAGTATTTT. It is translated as CASGPWTGNTDTQYF.

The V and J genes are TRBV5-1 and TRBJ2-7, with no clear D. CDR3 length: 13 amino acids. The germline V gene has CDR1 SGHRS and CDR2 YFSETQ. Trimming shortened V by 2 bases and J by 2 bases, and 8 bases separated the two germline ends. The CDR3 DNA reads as TGCGCCAGCAGCTTCCGGAGTGCCTACGAGCAGTACTTC. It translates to CASSFRSAYEQYF.

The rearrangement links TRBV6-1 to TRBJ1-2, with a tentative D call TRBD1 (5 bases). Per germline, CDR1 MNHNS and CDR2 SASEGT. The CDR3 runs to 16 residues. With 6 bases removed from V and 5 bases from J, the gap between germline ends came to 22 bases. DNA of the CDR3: TGTGCCAGCAGCCCCAACGGGGCGCAGGCCGGATATGGCTACACCTTC. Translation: CASSPNGAQAGYGYTF.

In nucleotides, the CDR3 is TGCAGTGCTATAAACTCTGATACCGGGGAGCTGTTTTTT. Translated: CSAINSDTGELFF. The genes are TRBV20-1 and TRBJ2-2; D not resolved. V lost 4 bases to trimming and J lost 5 bases, with 11 bases between them. The V gene's germline CDR1 is DFQATT and CDR2 SNEGSKA (reference sequence). There are 13 residues in the CDR3.

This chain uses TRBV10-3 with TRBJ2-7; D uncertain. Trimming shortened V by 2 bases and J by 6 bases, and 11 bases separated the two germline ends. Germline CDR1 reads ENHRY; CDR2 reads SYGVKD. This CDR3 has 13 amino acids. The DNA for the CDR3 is TGTGCCATCAGTGAGGTTGGCTCGGGCGAGCAGTACTTC. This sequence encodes CAISEVGSGEQYF.

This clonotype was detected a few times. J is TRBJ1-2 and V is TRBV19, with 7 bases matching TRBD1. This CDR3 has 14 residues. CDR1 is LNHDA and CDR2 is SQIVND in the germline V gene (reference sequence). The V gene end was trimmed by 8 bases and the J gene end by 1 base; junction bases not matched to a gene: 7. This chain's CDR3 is CASAQGGHNYGYTF. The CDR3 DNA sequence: TGTGCCAGTGCCCAGGGGGGGCATAACTATGGCTACACCTTC.